This TCR beta chain was profiled in a study of radiotherapy plus CTLA-4 blockade in lung cancer. Study-level background: Objective responses were seen in 15% to 20% of patients, disease control in approximately 30%.

Ipilimumab CTLA-4 blockade and focal radiation were given to patients with chemo-refractory metastatic non-small-cell lung cancer. Per germline, CDR1 SGHAT and CDR2 FQNNGV. V shed 6 bases and J 7 bases; nucleotides not matched to a gene: 12. The CDR3 has 15 amino acids. The method was immunoSEQ multiplex PCR; TCRdb's version includes in-frame clones alone and lacks a portion of them. The sample records under 65,000 clones, 65% to 80% being singletons. Turning to this clone: Its antigen is unknown.

General study points: Clones derived from tumor TCRs expanded in blood after radiotherapy plus ipilimumab.

The V gene is TRBV11-2, the J gene TRBJ2-3; 8 bases align to TRBD2. Sequenced here: peripheral blood, sampled from a patient treated with radiotherapy plus ipilimumab. This TCR came from a human donor with non-small cell lung cancer whose response to radiotherapy plus ipilimumab could not be evaluated. The CDR3 loop is CASRSHGTSSNTQYF. The DNA of the CDR3 is TGTGCCAGCAGGTCCCACGGGACTAGTTCCAATACGCAGTATTTT. Variable domain in full (rest from reference TRBV11-2 and TRBJ2-3): EAGVAQSPRYKIIEKRQSVAFWCNPISGHATLYWYQQILGQGPKLLIQFQNNGVVDDSQLPKDRFSAERLKGVDSTLKIQPAKLEDSAVYLCASRSHGTSSNTQYFGPGTRLTVL.